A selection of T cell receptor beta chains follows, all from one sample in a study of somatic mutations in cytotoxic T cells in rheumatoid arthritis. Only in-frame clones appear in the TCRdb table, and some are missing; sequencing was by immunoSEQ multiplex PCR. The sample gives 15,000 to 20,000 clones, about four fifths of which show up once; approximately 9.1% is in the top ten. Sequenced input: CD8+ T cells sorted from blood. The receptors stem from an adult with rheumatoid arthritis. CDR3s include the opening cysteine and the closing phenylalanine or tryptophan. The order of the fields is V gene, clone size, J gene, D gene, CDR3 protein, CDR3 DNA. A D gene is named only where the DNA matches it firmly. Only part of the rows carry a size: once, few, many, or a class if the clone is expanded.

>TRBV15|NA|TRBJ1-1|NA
CATSRAKPLEAFF
TGTGCCACCAGCAGAGCTAAGCCCCTTGAAGCTTTCTTT
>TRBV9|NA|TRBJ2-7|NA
CASSVGENEQYF
TGTGCCAGCAGCGTAGGGGAGAACGAGCAGTACTTC
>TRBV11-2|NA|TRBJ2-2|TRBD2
CASSPRTSGGSGELFF
TGTGCCAGCAGCCCCCGGACTAGCGGGGGTAGCGGGGAGCTGTTTTTT
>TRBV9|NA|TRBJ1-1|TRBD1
CASSGGTDMNTEAFF
TGTGCCAGCAGCGGAGGGACAGATATGAACACTGAAGCTTTCTTT
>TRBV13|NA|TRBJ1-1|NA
CASSLTVEAFF
TGTGCCAGCAGCTTGACAGTTGAAGCTTTCTTT
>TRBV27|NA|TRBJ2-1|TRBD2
CASSPGLAALSVQFF
TGTGCCAGCAGTCCGGGACTAGCGGCCCTCAGTGTGCAGTTCTTC
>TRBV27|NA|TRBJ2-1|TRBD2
CASSLIWSSGTNEQFF
TGTGCCAGCAGTTTAATATGGTCTAGCGGGACCAATGAGCAGTTCTTC
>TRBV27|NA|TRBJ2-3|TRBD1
CASSSGQGPDTQYF
TGTGCCAGCAGTTCAGGACAGGGGCCAGATACGCAGTATTTT
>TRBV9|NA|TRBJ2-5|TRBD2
CASSVEAGGRETQYF
TGTGCCAGCAGCGTAGAAGCGGGAGGTCGAGAGACCCAGTACTTC
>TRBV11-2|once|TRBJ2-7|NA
CASSLAAGYEQYF
TGTGCCAGCAGCTTAGCTGCAGGCTACGAGCAGTACTTC
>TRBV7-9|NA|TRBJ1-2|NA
CASSPGGSFYGYTF
TGTGCCAGCAGCCCCGGGGGCAGCTTTTATGGCTACACCTTC
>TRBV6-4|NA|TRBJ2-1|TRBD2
CASSDSPSGSGGFEGEQFF
TGTGCCAGCAGTGACTCGCCGTCGGGTAGCGGGGGTTTTGAGGGTGAGCAGTTCTTC
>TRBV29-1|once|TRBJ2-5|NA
CSAQWETQYF
TGCAGCGCCCAATGGGAGACCCAGTACTTC
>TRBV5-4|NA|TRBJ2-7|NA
CASSTGTYEQYF
TGTGCCAGCAGCACCGGGACCTACGAGCAGTACTTC
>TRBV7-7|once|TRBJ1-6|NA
CASSASYNSPLHF
TGTGCCAGCAGCGCCTCCTATAATTCACCCCTCCACTTT
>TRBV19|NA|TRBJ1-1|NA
CASTEGTEAFF
TGTGCCAGTACGGAGGGAACTGAAGCTTTCTTT